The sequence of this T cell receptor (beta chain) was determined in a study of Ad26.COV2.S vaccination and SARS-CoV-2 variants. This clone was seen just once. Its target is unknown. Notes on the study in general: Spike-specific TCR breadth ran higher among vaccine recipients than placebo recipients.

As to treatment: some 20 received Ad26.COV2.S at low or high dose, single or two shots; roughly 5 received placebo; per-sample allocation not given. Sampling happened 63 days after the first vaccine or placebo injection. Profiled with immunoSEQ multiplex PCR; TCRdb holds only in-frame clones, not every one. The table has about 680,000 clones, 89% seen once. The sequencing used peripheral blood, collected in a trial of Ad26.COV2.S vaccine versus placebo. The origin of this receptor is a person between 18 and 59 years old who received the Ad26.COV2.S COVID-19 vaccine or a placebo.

In DNA, the CDR3 is TGTGCCAGCAGTTACGACAGCGCTTATAATTCACCCCTCCACTTT. Its translation is CASSYDSAYNSPLHF. The rearrangement uses TRBV6-5 and TRBJ1-6; tentative D call: TRBD1 (5 bases). V lost 2 bases, J lost 4 bases, and 9 bases lay in between. Per the germline V gene, CDR1 is MNHEY and CDR2 is SVGAGI. This CDR3 spans 15 amino acids.